This TCR beta chain was identified during a study of T cell responses to AZD1222 COVID-19 vaccine. Findings and caveats of the study: Seropositive status at baseline applied to only a handful of AZD1222 recipients. No repertoire was sampled before or during the peak T cell response, only after it. Spike-specific TCR breadth and depth were elevated following two AZD1222 doses.

The CDR3 contains 15 residues. Germline CDR1 GTSNPN, CDR2 SVGIG (reference sequence). V shed 3 bases and J 0 bases; nucleotides not matched to a gene: 4. Some clones are missing from TCRdb's copy, which holds only in-frame ones; the method was immunoSEQ multiplex PCR. The profile shows roughly 150,000 clones, around nine tenths of them singletons. About this clone: Antigen unknown.

This chain uses TRBV30 with TRBJ2-4; 8 bases agree with TRBD1. This sample comprised peripheral blood, obtained on day 0 of AZD1222 vaccination. The receptor was derived from an adult in good health. CDR3 residues: CAWSQDRGAKNIQYF. In DNA form, the CDR3 reads TGTGCCTGGAGCCAAGACAGGGGAGCCAAAAACATTCAGTACTTC.